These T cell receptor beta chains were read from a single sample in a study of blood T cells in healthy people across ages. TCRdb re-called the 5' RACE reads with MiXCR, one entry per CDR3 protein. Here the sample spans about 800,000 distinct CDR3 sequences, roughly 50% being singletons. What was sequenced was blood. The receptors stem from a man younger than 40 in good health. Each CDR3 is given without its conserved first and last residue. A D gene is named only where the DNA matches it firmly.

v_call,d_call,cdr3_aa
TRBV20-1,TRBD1,SANPAQGADGYT
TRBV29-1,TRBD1,SVPRTGGGYT
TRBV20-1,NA,SASGGRGRQF
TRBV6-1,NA,ASSARLAQPQH
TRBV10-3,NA,AISERQMNTEAF
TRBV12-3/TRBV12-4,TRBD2,AISSSPRGEKETQY
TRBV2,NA,ASKSGYSAGVDTQY
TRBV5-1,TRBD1,ASSKDRGSGAF
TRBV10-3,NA,AISDDNYGYT
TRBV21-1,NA,ASSKFGDEAGTGELF